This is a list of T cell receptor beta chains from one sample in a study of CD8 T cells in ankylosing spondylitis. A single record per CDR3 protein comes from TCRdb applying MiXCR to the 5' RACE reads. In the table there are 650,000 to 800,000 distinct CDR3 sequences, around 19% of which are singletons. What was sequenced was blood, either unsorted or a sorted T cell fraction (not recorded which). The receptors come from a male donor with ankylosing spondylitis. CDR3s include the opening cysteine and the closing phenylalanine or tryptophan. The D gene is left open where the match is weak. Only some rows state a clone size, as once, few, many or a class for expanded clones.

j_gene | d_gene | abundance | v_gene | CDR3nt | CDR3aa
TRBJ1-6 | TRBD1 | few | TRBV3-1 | TGTGCCAGCAGCCCCTGGACAGGGTCCGGGAATTCACCCCTCCACTTT | CASSPWTGSGNSPLHF
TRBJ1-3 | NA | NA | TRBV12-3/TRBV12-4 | TGTGCCAGCGGGGGGGCGTCAGGTTCGAACACCATATATTTT | CASGGASGSNTIYF
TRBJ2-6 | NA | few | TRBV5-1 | TGCGCCAGCAGCCCGGAGGGGGCTGGGGCCAACGTCCTGACTTTC | CASSPEGAGANVLTF
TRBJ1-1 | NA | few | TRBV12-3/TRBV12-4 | TGTGCCAGCAGAGGGTGGGACACTGAAGCTTTCTTT | CASRGWDTEAFF
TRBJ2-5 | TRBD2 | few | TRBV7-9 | TGTGCCAGCAGCGGACTAGCGAATCAAGAGACCCAGTACTTC | CASSGLANQETQYF
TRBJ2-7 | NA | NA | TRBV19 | TGTGCCAGTACTGACACCCCGCCGTACGAGCAGTACTTC | CASTDTPPYEQYF
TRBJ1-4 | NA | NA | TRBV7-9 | TGTGCCAGCAGCTACCTCCCGGGGGGGGAAACTAATGAAAAACTGTTTTTT | CASSYLPGGETNEKLFF
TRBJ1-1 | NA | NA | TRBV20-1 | TGCAGTGCTAGAGGGGTTTCTGCCGGGGACACTGAAGCTTTCTTT | CSARGVSAGDTEAFF
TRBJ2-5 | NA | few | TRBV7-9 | TGTGCCAGCAGCCAACCCCAGGGGGGGCAAGAGACCCAGTACTTC | CASSQPQGGQETQYF
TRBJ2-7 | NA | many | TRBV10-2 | TGCGCCAGCAGTGAGTCTTGGGGACCCTACGAGCAGTACTTC | CASSESWGPYEQYF
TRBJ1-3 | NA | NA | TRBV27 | TGTGCCAGCAGCCCGCGGTTGGGGCTCTCTGGAAACACCATATATTTT | CASSPRLGLSGNTIYF
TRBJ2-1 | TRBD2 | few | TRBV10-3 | TGTGCCATCAGTATAGCGGGAGCGAACAATGAGCAGTTCTTC | CAISIAGANNEQFF
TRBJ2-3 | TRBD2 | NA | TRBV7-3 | TGTGCCAGCAGCTTCATTGAGACTAGCGTGGAGGGCCACACAGATACGCAGTATTTT | CASSFIETSVEGHTDTQYF
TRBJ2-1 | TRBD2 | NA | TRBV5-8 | TGTGCCAGCAGCTTAGTTGAAGCGGGAAGGGGCGATGAGCAGTTCTTC | CASSLVEAGRGDEQFF
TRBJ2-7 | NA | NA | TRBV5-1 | TGCGCCAGCAGCCCCACAGGGCCGGGGGAGCAGTACTTC | CASSPTGPGEQYF
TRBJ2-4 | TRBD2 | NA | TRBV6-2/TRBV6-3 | TGTGCCAGCAGACAGACTAGCGGGAGGGCCAAAAACATTCAGTACTTC | CASRQTSGRAKNIQYF
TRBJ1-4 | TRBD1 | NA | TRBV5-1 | TGCGCCAGCAGCTTGCGCGGCAGGGGGCGACTTAATGAAAAACTGTTTTTT | CASSLRGRGRLNEKLFF
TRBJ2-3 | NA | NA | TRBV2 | TGTGCCAGCAGTGGTCTAGCGACCCACACAGATACGCAGTATTTT | CASSGLATHTDTQYF
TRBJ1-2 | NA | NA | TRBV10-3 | TGCGCCATCAGTGACACAACAGGAGGTCTTGGGGGCTACACCTTC | CAISDTTGGLGGYTF
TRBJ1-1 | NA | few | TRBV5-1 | TGCGCCAGCAGCTTGGCCAATAAGGAGACTGAAGCTTTCTTT | CASSLANKETEAFF
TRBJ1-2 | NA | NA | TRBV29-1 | TGCAGCGTCTCGGACAGAGTCGATGGCTACACCTTC | CSVSDRVDGYTF
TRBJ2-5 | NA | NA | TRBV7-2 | TGTGCCAGCACGCGTCACGGGCTAACCCAAGAGACCCAGTACTTC | CASTRHGLTQETQYF
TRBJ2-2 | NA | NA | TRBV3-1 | TGTGCCAGCAGCCTCATATCCCTGGCCGGGAAACGCACCGGGGAGCTGTTTTTT | CASSLISLAGKRTGELFF
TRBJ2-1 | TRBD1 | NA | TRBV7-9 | TGTGCCAGCAGCTTAGTGTCCACGACAGGGGAGCAGTTCTTC | CASSLVSTTGEQFF
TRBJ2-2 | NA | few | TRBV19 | TGTGCCAGTAGTAGGCTTAACACCGGGGAGCTGTTTTTT | CASSRLNTGELFF
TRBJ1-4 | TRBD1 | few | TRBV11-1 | TGTGCCAGCAGCTCGTACGCCGGGACAGAGGAACCAACTAATGAAAAACTGTTTTTT | CASSSYAGTEEPTNEKLFF
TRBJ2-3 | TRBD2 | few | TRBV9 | TGTGCCAGCAGCGTAGCAATTAGCGGGAGTACAGATACGCAGTATTTT | CASSVAISGSTDTQYF
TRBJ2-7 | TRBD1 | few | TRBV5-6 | TGTGCCAGCAGCTTACAGGGGACCGAGCAGTACTTC | CASSLQGTEQYF
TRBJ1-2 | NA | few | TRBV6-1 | TGTGCCAGCAGTGAATGGTCATGGGAGAGGGGAACTGGCTACACCTTC | CASSEWSWERGTGYTF
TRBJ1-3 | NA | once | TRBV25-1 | TGTGCCAGCAGTGCGGGACACCGCTCTGGAAACACCATATATTTT | CASSAGHRSGNTIYF
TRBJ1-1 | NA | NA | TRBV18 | TGTGCCAGCTCACCATGGGCAGGGATGAACACTGAAGCTTTCTTT | CASSPWAGMNTEAFF
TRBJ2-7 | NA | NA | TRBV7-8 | TGTGCCAGCAGCCCAATGGGTCTTTACGAGCAGTACTTC | CASSPMGLYEQYF
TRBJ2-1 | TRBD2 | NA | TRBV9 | TGTGCCAGCAGCGGGGGACTAGGCCCCGTTGAGATTGAGCAGTTCTTC | CASSGGLGPVEIEQFF
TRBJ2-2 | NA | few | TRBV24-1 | TGTGCCACCAGTGATTTTTCCGCTGAGACCACCGGGGAGCTGTTTTTT | CATSDFSAETTGELFF
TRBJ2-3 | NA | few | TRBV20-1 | TGCAGTGCTTGGGACTCGCCTCAGAAGTATTTT | CSAWDSPQKYF
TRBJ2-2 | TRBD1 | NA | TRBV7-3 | TGTGCCAGCAGCCTGGGGGGACAGGGCAACACCGGGGAGCTGTTTTTT | CASSLGGQGNTGELFF
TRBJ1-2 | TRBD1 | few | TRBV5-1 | TGCGCCAGCAGCTTGGGGGGACAGAACAATGGCTACACCTTC | CASSLGGQNNGYTF
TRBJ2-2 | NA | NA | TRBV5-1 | TGCGCCAGCAGCTTGGAGCGGGCTTCCGGGGAGCTGTTTTTT | CASSLERASGELFF
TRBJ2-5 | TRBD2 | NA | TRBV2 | TGTGCCACAAAGACTAGCGGAAATCAAGAGACCCAGTACTTC | CATKTSGNQETQYF
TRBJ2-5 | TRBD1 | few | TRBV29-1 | TGCAGCGTTGTCCACAGGGGGAACCAAGAGACCCAGTACTTC | CSVVHRGNQETQYF
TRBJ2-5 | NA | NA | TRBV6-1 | TGTGCCAGCAGTATGGGGGCGCTGGGAGAGACCCAGTACTTC | CASSMGALGETQYF